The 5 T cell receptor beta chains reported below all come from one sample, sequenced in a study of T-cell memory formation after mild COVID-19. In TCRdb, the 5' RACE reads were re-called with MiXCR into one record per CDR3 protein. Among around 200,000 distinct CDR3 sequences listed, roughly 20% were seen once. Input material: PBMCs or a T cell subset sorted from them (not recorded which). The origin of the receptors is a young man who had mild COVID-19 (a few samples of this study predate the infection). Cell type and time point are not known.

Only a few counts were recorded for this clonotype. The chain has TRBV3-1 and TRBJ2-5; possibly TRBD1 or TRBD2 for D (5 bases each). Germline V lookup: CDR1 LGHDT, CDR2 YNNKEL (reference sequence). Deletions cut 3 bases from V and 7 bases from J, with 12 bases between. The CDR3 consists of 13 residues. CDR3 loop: CASSQGPQVTQYF. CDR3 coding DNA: TGTGCCAGCAGCCAGGGACCACAGGTGACCCAGTACTTC.

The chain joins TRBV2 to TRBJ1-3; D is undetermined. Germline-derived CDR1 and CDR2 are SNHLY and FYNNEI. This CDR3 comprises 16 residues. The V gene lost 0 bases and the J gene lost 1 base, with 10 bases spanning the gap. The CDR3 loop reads CASSEALRGSGNTIYF. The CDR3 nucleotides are TGTGCCAGCAGTGAAGCGCTTCGGGGTTCTGGAAACACCATATATTTT.

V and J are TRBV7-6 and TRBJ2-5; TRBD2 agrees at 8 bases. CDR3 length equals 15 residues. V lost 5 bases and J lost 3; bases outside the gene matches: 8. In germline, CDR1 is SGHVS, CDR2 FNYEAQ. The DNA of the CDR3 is TGTGCCAGCAGCCCCCTGGGGACTAGAGAAGAGACCCAGTACTTC. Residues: CASSPLGTREETQYF.

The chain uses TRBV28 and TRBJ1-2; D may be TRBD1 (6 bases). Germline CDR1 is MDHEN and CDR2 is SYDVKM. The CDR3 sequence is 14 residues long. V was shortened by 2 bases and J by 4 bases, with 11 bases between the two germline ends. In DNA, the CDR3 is TGTGCCAGCAGTTTACCGACAGGAACCTATGGCTACACCTTC. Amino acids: CASSLPTGTYGYTF.

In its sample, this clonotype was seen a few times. The CDR3 here is CASSPAGEVAFF. The CDR3 DNA sequence: TGTGCCAGCTCACCTGCGGGGGAGGTAGCTTTCTTT. The chain carries TRBV18 and TRBJ1-1; D may be TRBD1 (5 bases). This CDR3 is 12 amino acids long. V lost 3 bases to trimming and J lost 10 bases, with 12 bases between them. Germline CDR1 KGHSH, CDR2 LQKENI.